The 27 T cell receptor beta chains below all came from one sample that was sequenced in a study of monozygotic twins with inflammatory bowel disease. Following a re-call of the 5' RACE reads, TCRdb has one entry per CDR3 protein and lacks DNA. The specimen's table records 350,000 to 400,000 distinct CDR3 sequences. Sequencing was done on a sample of blood. The receptors were sampled from a human donor with ulcerative colitis or Crohn's disease, or a healthy co-twin of an affected twin (not recorded which).

This chain uses TRBV20-1 with TRBJ2-1. The germline V gene encodes CDR1 DFQATT and CDR2 SNEGSKA (reference sequence). CDR3 size: 15 residues. CDR3: CSASGPGGSYNEQFF.

J is TRBJ1-2 and V is TRBV7-2; TCRdb indicates TRBD1, and absent DNA this call remains unverified. The CDR3 covers 13 residues. CDR1 is SGHTA and CDR2 is FQGNSA in the germline V gene. CDR3 sequence: CASSLTVLVGYTF.

The chain has TRBV2 and TRBJ1-2; the TCRdb D gene call, TRBD1, has no DNA to confirm it. The CDR3 sequence is 15 residues long. Germline V CDR1 and CDR2: SNHLY, FYNNEI. The CDR3 is CASSLQMDRNYGYTF. Full variable domain (remainder filled in from reference TRBV2 and TRBJ1-2): EPEVTQTPSHQVTQMGQEVILRCVPISNHLYFYWYRQILGQKVEFLVSFYNNEISEKSEIFDDQFSVERPDGSNFTLKIRSTKLEDSAMYFCASSLQMDRNYGYTFGSGTRLTVV.

The chain has TRBV6-1 and TRBJ2-7; TCRdb indicates TRBD1, and absent DNA this call remains unverified. There are 15 residues in the CDR3. Germline lookup yields CDR1 MNHNS and CDR2 SASEGT. CDR3 loop: CASTIDRGYSYEQYF.

The chain combines TRBV6-5 with TRBJ1-1; lacking DNA, the TRBD1 call made by TCRdb goes unchecked. The germline CDR1 and CDR2 sequences are MNHEY and SVGAGI. This CDR3 is built from 14 residues. This CDR3 is CASSYSRGRTEAFF.

This chain connects TRBV4-1 to TRBJ2-7; the D call of TRBD1 rests on TCRdb alone, since no DNA is present to check it. Germline V gene sequence: CDR1 MGHRA, CDR2 YSYEKL. CDR3 length equals 14 residues. CDR3 region: CAGRPYRGTYEQYF.

The V gene is TRBV4-2, the J gene TRBJ2-1; TCRdb calls TRBD2, which cannot be checked without DNA. CDR1 and CDR2 from the germline V gene are LGHNA and YNFKEQ. The CDR3 has 15 amino acids. The CDR3 is CASSQAASGNNEQFF.

The rearrangement links TRBV9 to TRBJ2-1; TCRdb returns TRBD2, unconfirmable since there is no DNA. Germline V CDR1 and CDR2: SGDLS, YYNGEE. The CDR3 extends over 19 amino acids. CDR3: CASSVEGLGGGAIGDEQFF.

The chain recombines TRBV7-2 with TRBJ2-4; the D call from TCRdb, TRBD1, cannot be confirmed without DNA. Germline CDR1 reads SGHTA; CDR2 reads FQGNSA. CDR3 size: 18 residues. The CDR3 loop is CASSLAVRTGESKNIQYF.

This chain connects TRBV20-1 to TRBJ2-2; with no DNA, the TCRdb D assignment of TRBD1 cannot be verified. The germline gives CDR1 DFQATT, CDR2 SNEGSKA (reference sequence). The CDR3 length is 15 residues. The CDR3 sequence: CSAPVGGANTGELFF.

The chain joins TRBV7-9 to TRBJ1-2; there is no DNA to check the TCRdb D call of TRBD1. There are 15 residues in the CDR3. CDR1 is SEHNR and CDR2 is FQNEAQ in the germline V gene (reference sequence). The CDR3 loop is CASSEQGAVDYGYTF.

This chain uses TRBV12-3 or TRBV12-4 with TRBJ1-2; TCRdb lists TRBD1, though no DNA is available to test this call. The CDR3 has 18 residues. The CDR3 spells CASSRIPGQGAINYGYTF.

The rearrangement joins TRBV5-5 to TRBJ2-3; TCRdb proposes TRBD2, but this gene call is untestable without DNA. Germline values: CDR1 SGHKS, CDR2 YYEKEE (reference sequence). This CDR3 has 17 residues. The CDR3 loop reads CASSSLTSGGAHDTQYF.

The rearrangement links TRBV12-3 or TRBV12-4 to TRBJ1-3; TCRdb's D call, TRBD1, is unchecked because there is no DNA. The CDR3 has 14 amino acids. The CDR3 sequence: CASSPGGSGNTIYF.

CDR3 sequence: CASSQPLGGGYTF. The V call is TRBV7-6, the J call TRBJ1-2. CDR1 is SGHVS, CDR2 FNYEAQ, per germline. There are 13 residues in the CDR3.

The gene calls are TRBV20-1 and TRBJ1-6. The germline CDR1 and CDR2 sequences are DFQATT and SNEGSKA (reference sequence). CDR3 length equals 15 residues. CDR3 loop: CSARDEDGSRSPLHF.

This rearrangement joins TRBV6-5 to TRBJ2-3; absent DNA, TCRdb's TRBD2 call cannot be checked. CDR3 length equals 12 residues. The V gene's germline CDR1 is MNHEY and CDR2 SVGAGI. The CDR3 region is CASSYRGGTQYF.

The J gene is TRBJ2-1, the V gene TRBV12-3 or TRBV12-4; with no DNA, the TCRdb D assignment of TRBD1 cannot be verified. The CDR3 extends over 17 amino acids. The CDR3 reads CASSSQSRGPGYNEQFF.

This chain connects TRBV9 to TRBJ2-5; without DNA, the TCRdb call of TRBD2 cannot be checked. The CDR3 spans 16 residues. Germline V gene data show CDR1 as SGDLS and CDR2 as YYNGEE. The CDR3 here is CASSRLAGGSLETQYF.

The chain joins TRBV6-5 to TRBJ1-5. The germline V gene encodes CDR1 MNHEY and CDR2 SVGAGI. This CDR3 has 13 amino acids. The CDR3 loop reads CASSPTRNQPQHF.

The chain has TRBV3-1 and TRBJ2-7. CDR3 size: 11 residues. CDR1 and CDR2 from the germline V gene are LGHDT and YNNKEL (reference sequence). The CDR3 spells CASSQTWEQYF.

The gene calls are TRBV12-3 or TRBV12-4 and TRBJ2-7; TCRdb indicates TRBD1, and absent DNA this call remains unverified. The CDR3 has 15 residues. The CDR3 here is CASSSRDRVADEQYF.

The chain employs TRBV3-1 and TRBJ2-3. CDR1 and CDR2 from the germline V gene are LGHDT and YNNKEL (reference sequence). CDR3 length: 11 amino acids. The CDR3 sequence: CASSPGYTQYF.

This chain uses TRBV14 with TRBJ2-3. The CDR3 sequence is 15 residues long. Germline CDR1 SGHDN, CDR2 FVKESK. The CDR3 loop reads CASSPFPTLTDTQYF.

The V call is TRBV18, the J call TRBJ2-7. Germline CDR1 reads KGHSH; CDR2 reads LQKENI. The CDR3 covers 17 residues. The CDR3 spells CASSPPVRQDRAYEQYF.

This chain connects TRBV9 to TRBJ2-7. The CDR3 spans 13 residues. CDR1 is SGDLS, CDR2 YYNGEE, per germline. CDR3 region: CASSVDSTYEQYF.

The CDR3 protein is CASSQVNTQYF. V and J are TRBV4-2 and TRBJ2-3. Per germline, CDR1 LGHNA and CDR2 YNFKEQ. CDR3 length equals 11 residues.